The sequence of this T cell receptor (beta chain) was determined in a study of blood T cell repertoires in COVID-19. The CDR3 consists of 11 residues. V was pared by 4 bases and J by 7 bases, with 5 bases between. Germline CDR1 is SQVTM and CDR2 is ANQGSEA. The data were produced by immunoSEQ multiplex PCR, yet TCRdb's version contains in-frame clones alone and is incomplete. The sample has about 180,000 clones; 86% are singletons. The genes are TRBV29-1 and TRBJ1-6, with D unresolved. This receptor was identified in a man aged 70 or older with active or convalescent COVID-19. The sequenced sample was peripheral blood. For the CDR3, the DNA is TGCAGCGTTGGGGAGAATTCACCCCTCCACTTT. Encoded protein: CSVGENSPLHF.